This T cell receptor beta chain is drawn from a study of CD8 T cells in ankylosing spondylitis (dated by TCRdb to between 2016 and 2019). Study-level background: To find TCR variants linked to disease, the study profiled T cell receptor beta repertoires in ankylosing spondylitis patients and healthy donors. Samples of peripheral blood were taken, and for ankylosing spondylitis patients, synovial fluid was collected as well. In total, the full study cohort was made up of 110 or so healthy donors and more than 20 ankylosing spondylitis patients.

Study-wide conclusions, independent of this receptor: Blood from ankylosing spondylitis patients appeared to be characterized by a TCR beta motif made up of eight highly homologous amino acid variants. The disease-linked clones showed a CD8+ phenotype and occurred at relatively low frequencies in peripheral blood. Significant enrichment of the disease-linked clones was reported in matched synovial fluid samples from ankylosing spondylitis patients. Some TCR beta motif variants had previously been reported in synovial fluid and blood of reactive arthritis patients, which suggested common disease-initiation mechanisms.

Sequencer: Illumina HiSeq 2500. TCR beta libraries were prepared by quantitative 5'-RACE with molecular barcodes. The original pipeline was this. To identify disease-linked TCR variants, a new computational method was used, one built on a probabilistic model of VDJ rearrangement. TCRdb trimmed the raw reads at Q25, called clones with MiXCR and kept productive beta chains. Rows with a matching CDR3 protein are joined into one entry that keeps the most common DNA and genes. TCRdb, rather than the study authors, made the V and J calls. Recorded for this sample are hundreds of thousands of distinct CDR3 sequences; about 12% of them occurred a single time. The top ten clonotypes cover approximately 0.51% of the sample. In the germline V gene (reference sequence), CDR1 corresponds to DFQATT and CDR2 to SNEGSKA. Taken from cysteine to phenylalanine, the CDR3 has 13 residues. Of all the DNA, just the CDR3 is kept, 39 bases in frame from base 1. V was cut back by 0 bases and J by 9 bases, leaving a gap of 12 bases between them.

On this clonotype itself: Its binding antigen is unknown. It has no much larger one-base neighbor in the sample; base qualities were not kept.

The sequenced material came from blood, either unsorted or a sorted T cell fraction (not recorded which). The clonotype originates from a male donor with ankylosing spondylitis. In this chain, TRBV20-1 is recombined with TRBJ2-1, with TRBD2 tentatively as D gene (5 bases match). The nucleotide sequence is TGCAGTGCTAGAGATCCTGGAAGCGGTGAGCAGTTCTTC. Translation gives CSARDPGSGEQFF.